The present entry profiles one T cell receptor (beta chain) with its context. Its specificity is unknown. Antigen-specific CD4+ T cells were expanded (with viral peptide pools) by the ViraFEST assay ahead of sequencing. Following culture for about ten days, CD4+ T cells were isolated. Each vaccine recipient was nucleocapsid antibody negative and had no prior SARS-CoV-2 infection. Germline CDR1 and CDR2: SGHTA and FQGNSA. V lost 7 bases and J lost 4; bases outside the gene matches: 12. CDR3 size: 16 residues. Assay used: immunoSEQ multiplex PCR; TCRdb lists only in-frame clones, some missing. The table records over 50,000 clones, roughly 76% of them present only once. This sample is part of a study of vaccination effects on CD4 cells after COVID-19.

The TCR comes from a human donor who received a COVID-19 vaccine. Material: CD4+ T cells from PBMCs cultured with HCoV-229E spike peptides, obtained before COVID-19 vaccination. The chain uses TRBV7-2 and TRBJ2-3, with 9 nucleotides matching TRBD2. The CDR3 loop is CASTPRRAGGPDTQYF. The CDR3 region has the DNA TGTGCCAGCACCCCACGTAGAGCGGGGGGCCCAGATACGCAGTATTTT.